This T cell receptor (beta chain) is drawn from a study of CD8 T cells in ankylosing spondylitis. General observations from the study: Ankylosing spondylitis blood appeared to be characterized by a TCR beta motif of eight or nine highly homologous variants. A number of the motif variants had already been described in reactive arthritis synovial fluid and blood. Clones that were linked to disease were CD8+ and were relatively rare in peripheral blood.

This clonotype was observed at least ten times. No antigen is known for it. One entry per CDR3 protein results from TCRdb running MiXCR on the 5' RACE reads. This sample yields fewer than 550,000 distinct CDR3 sequences, of which approximately 5% are seen a single time; roughly 3.5% belongs to the top ten. The specimen was blood, either unsorted or a sorted T cell fraction (not recorded which). This clonotype was obtained from a male donor with ankylosing spondylitis.

CDR3 bases: TGCAGTGCTCCAGGAACAGGGGGCCCCTCCTACGAGCAGTACTTC. Its protein is CSAPGTGGPSYEQYF. The chain has TRBV20-1 and TRBJ2-7; 9 bases match TRBD1. V dropped 5 bases and J dropped 0; count of bases not matched to a gene: 8. Germline values: CDR1 DFQATT, CDR2 SNEGSKA (reference sequence). The CDR3 is 15 residues long.